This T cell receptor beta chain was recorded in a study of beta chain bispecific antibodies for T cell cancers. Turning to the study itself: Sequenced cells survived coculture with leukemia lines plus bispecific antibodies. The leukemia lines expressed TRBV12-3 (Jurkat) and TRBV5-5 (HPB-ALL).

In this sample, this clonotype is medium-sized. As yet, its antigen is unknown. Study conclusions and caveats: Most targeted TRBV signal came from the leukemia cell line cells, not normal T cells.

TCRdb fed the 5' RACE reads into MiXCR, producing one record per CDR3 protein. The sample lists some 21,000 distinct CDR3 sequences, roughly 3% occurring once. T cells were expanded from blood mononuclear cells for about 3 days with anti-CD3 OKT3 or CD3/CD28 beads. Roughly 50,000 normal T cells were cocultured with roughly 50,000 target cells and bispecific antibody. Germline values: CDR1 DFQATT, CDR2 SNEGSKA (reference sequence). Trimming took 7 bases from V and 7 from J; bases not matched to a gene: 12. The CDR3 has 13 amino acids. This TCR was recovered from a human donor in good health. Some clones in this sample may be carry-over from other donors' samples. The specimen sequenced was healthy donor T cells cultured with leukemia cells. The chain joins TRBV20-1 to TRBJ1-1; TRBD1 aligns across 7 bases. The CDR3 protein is CSVGTAESYEAFF. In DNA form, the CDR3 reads TGCAGTGTTGGGACAGCCGAGTCCTATGAAGCTTTCTTT.